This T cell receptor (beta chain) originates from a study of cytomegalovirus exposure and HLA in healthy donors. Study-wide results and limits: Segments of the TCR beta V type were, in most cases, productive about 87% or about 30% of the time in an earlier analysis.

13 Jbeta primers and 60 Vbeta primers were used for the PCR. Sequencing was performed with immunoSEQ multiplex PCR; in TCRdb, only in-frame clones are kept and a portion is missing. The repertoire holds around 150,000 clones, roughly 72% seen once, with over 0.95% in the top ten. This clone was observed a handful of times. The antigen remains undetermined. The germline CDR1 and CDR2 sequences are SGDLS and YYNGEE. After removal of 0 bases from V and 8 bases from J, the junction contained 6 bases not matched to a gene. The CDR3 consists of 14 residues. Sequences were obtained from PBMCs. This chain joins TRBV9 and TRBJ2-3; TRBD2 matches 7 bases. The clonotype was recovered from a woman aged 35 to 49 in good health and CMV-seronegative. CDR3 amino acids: CASSVAEGRGTQYF. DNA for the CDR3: TGTGCCAGCAGCGTAGCTGAGGGGAGGGGTACGCAGTATTTT. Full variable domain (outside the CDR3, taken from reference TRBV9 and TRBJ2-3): DSGVTQTPKHLITATGQRVTLRCSPRSGDLSVYWYQQSLDQGLQFLIQYYNGEERAKGNILERFSAQQFPDLHSELNLSSLELGDSALYFCASSVAEGRGTQYFGPGTRLTVL.